This T cell receptor beta chain appears in the sequencing data of a study of human T cells and chemical hapten exposure. Regarding the study as a whole: Alopecia affected the donors, so their immune response may differ from healthy people's. TCRs exceeding 1 in 1000 frequency stayed unchanged with DPC sensitization.

A remark on this clonotype: No antigen is known for it. The junction differs from germline at one of its ends, possibly a read error.

The CDR3 spans 16 residues. Germline assignment: CDR1 SGHRS and CDR2 YFSETQ. A single record per CDR3 protein comes from TCRdb applying MiXCR to the RACE reads. In the table there are approximately 400,000 distinct CDR3 sequences, 5.1% of which are singletons. Time point defined: pre-sensitization, week 0. The treatment denotes: therapeutic diphenylcyclopropenone sensitization with weekly scalp DPC. Sequences were derived from whole blood, sampled in connection with sensitization to the hapten diphenylcyclopropenone (DPC). This clonotype originated in a woman aged 50 to 65 with alopecia areata. Some clones in this sample may be carry-over from other donors' samples. The chain joins TRBV5-1 to TRBJ2-5; TRBD1 or TRBD2 may be the D gene (5 bases each). DNA for the CDR3: TGCGCCAGCAGTCGCACCGGGACCTCACACCAGGAGACCCAGTACTTC. This encodes CASSRTGTSHQETQYF.